The clone carrying this T cell receptor beta chain was seen a handful of times. This record belongs to a study of long-term antiretroviral therapy in people with HIV. immunoSEQ v3.0 was run at survey level. The assay was immunoSEQ multiplex PCR, and TCRdb's table has in-frame clones only and misses some. The table records approximately 37,000 clones, roughly four fifths of them present only once. The CDR3 extends over 13 amino acids. V shed 8 bases, J shed 7 bases, and the junction held 4 bases outside the gene matches. Germline V gene lookup returns CDR1 WSHSY and CDR2 SAAADI. The material sequenced was unsorted PBMCs, taken 1 year after starting antiretroviral therapy. The sequence was obtained from a young man with HIV. This chain joins TRBV10-2 and TRBJ1-6, with 8 bases that match TRBD1. The CDR3 nucleotides are TGCGCCAGCCACGACAGGGGAAATTCACCCCTCCACTTT. Translating it yields CASHDRGNSPLHF.